The next 2 T cell receptor beta chains were all read from a single sample in a study of blood T cells in healthy people across ages. A sample-barcoded 5' primer and a J-beta primer mix were used in a second PCR of about 7 to 11 cycles. TCRdb re-called the 5' RACE reads through MiXCR, storing one row per CDR3 protein. The sample contains some 690,000 distinct CDR3 sequences, 20% to 25% of which appear only once. Material: blood. All receptors come from a man in his 70s in good health.

The V and J genes are TRBV5-1 and TRBJ1-2; D is uncertain. Germline CDR1 is SGHRS and CDR2 is YFSETQ. The CDR3 covers 14 residues. V was shortened by 1 base and J by 6 bases, with 13 bases between the two germline ends. The CDR3 loop is CASSLRAVPDGYTF. CDR3 sequence (DNA): TGCGCCAGCAGCTTGCGGGCAGTGCCGGATGGCTACACCTTC.

This clonotype has only a few counts. The chain recombines TRBV3-1 with TRBJ2-1; D not certain. Germline V gene sequence: CDR1 LGHDT, CDR2 YNNKEL (reference sequence). There are 13 residues in the CDR3. Trimming left V 3 bases short and J 2 bases short, with 5 bases between. The CDR3 loop reads CASSQVTYNEQFF. The CDR3 region has the DNA TGTGCCAGCAGCCAGGTAACCTACAATGAGCAGTTCTTC.